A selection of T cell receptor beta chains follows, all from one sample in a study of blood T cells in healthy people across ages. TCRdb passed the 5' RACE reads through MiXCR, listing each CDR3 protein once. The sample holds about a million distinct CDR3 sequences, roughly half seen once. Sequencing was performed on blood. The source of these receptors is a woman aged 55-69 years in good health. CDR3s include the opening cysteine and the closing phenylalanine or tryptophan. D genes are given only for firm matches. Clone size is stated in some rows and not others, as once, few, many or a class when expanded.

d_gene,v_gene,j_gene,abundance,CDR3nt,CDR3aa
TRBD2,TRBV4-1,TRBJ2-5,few,TGCGCCAGCAGCCAAGTCACTAGCGGGATGGTGTCCCAAGAGACCCAGTACTTC,CASSQVTSGMVSQETQYF
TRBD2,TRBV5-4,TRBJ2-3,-,TGTGCCAGCAGCTCGGAAATAGCGGGAATCAACACAGATACGCAGTATTTT,CASSSEIAGINTDTQYF
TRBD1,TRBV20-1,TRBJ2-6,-,TGCAGTGCTCGGGTTCGGGACAGTTCTTTCTCTGGGGCCAACGTCCTGACTTTC,CSARVRDSSFSGANVLTF
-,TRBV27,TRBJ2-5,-,TGTGCCAGCAGTGGGACTTGGGGCCTTGATGAGCAGTACTTC,CASSGTWGLDEQYF
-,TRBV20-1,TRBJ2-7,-,TGCAGTATCAGCGGGCGGTCCTCCTACGAGCAGTACTTC,CSISGRSSYEQYF
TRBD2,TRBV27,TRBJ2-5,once,TGTGCCAGCAAAACCCTAGCGGGAGGCCGGGAGACCCAGTACTTC,CASKTLAGGRETQYF
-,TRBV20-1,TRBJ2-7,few,TGCAGTGCTAGTTTACCCGGGAGCTACGAGCAGTACTTC,CSASLPGSYEQYF
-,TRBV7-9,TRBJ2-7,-,TGTGCCAGCATCGACCTGGGGGGAATCAACTCCTACGAGCAGTACTTC,CASIDLGGINSYEQYF
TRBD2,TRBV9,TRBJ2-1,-,TGTGCCAGCAGCGTACAGGGAAAGCGGGAGGGTTTCGTCTATGAGCAGTTCTTC,CASSVQGKREGFVYEQFF
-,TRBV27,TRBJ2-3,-,TGTGCCAGCAGTTTATCTATGGTGGGCACAGATACGCAGTATTTT,CASSLSMVGTDTQYF
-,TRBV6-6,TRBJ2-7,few,TGTGCCAGCGGAGGCAGTTACTACGAGCAGTACTTC,CASGGSYYEQYF
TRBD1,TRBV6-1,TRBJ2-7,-,TGTGCCAGCAGGTCCGGGACAGGGGGTTTCCTTCTCTCCGAGCAGTACTTC,CASRSGTGGFLLSEQYF
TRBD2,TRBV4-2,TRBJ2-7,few,TGTGCCAGCAGCGAACTAGCGGGAGGAGGCGAGCAGTACTTC,CASSELAGGGEQYF
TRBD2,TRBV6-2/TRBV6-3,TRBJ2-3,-,TGTGCCAGCAGGCGAGCGGGGGACACAGATACGCAGTATTTT,CASRRAGDTDTQYF
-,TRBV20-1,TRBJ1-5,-,TGCAGTGCTAGGGCGCACAGATATAGCAATCAGCCCCAGCATTTT,CSARAHRYSNQPQHF
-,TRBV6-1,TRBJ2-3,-,TGTGCCAGCAGGCTGGGGGGAGATACGCAGTATTTT,CASRLGGDTQYF
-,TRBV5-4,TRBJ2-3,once,TGTGCCAGCAGCTTGGTGACGCGGGCGGGAGATACGCAGTATTTT,CASSLVTRAGDTQYF
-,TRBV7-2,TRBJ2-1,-,TGTGCCAGCAGCAAACAGGCCGACTCCAACAATGAGCAGTTCTTC,CASSKQADSNNEQFF
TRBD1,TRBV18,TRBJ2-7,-,TGTGCCAGCTCACCTTCTTCGACAGGGGGCTGGTACGAGCAGTACTTC,CASSPSSTGGWYEQYF
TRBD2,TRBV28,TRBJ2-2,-,TGTGCCAGCGCCAGCGGGAGGGCTGGCACCGGGGAGCTGTTTTTT,CASASGRAGTGELFF
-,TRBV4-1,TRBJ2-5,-,TGCGCCAGCAGCCAAGATATGCGAGCGGAGACCCAGTACTTC,CASSQDMRAETQYF
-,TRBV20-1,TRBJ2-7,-,TGCAGTGCTAGAGATGCCTTCCACTACGAGCAGTACTTC,CSARDAFHYEQYF
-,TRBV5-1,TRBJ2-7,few,TGCGCCAGCAGCTTGTCTCAGGGACCTCTCACCTACGAGCAGTACTTC,CASSLSQGPLTYEQYF
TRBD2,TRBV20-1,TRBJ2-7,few,TGCAGTGCTAGACTAGCGGGAGGCGAGCAGTACTTC,CSARLAGGEQYF
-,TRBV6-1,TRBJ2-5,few,TGTGCCAGCAGTGGGCAGGGGCCTCCAGAGACCCAGTACTTC,CASSGQGPPETQYF
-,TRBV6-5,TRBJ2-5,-,TGTGCCACCGGCCGTGGGGCTGAGCAGTACTTC,CATGRGAEQYF
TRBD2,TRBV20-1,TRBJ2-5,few,TGCAGTGCTAGCGGCGGGAGTGGAGGCCAAGAGACCCAGTACTTC,CSASGGSGGQETQYF
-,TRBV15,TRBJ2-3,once,TGTGCCACCGGCATAAGGGGACGTGGGGCAGATACGCAGTATTTT,CATGIRGRGADTQYF
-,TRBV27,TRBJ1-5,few,TGTGCCAGCAGCCCCCGTCTGGGGCTAAGGCAGCCCCAGCATTTT,CASSPRLGLRQPQHF
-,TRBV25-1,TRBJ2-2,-,TGTGCCAGCAGTGAATCCCCGGGAGACACGAACACCGGGGAGCTGTTTTTT,CASSESPGDTNTGELFF
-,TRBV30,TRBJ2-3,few,TGTGCCTGGAGTAGGAACAGGGGCACAGATACGCAGTATTTT,CAWSRNRGTDTQYF
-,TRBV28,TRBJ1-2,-,TGTGCCAGCAGTTTAGGGGGATACTATGGCTACACCTTC,CASSLGGYYGYTF
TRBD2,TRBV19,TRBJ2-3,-,TGTGCCAGTAGTATCCCCGGGAGGACAGATACGCAGTATTTT,CASSIPGRTDTQYF
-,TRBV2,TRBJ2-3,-,TGTGCCAGCCGGGCGACGATCGCAGATACGCAGTATTTT,CASRATIADTQYF
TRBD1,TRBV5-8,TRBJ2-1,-,TGTGCCAGCAGACGGGACAGGGGTTACAATGAGCAGTTCTTC,CASRRDRGYNEQFF